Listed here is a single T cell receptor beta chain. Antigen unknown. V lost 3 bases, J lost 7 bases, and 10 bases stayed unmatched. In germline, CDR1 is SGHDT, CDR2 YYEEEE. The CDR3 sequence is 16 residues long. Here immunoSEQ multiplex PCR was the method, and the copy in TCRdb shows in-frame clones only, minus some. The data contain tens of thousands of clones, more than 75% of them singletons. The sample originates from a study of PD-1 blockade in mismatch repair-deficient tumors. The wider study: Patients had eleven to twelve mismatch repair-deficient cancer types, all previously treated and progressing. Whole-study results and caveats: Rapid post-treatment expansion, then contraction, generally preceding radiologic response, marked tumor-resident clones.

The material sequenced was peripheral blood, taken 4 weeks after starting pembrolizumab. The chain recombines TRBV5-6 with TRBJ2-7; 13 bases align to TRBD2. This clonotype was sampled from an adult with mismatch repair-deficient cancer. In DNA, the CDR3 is TGTGCCAGCAGCTCCGGACTAGCGGGAGCGCTGGGAGAGCAGTACTTC. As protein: CASSSGLAGALGEQYF.